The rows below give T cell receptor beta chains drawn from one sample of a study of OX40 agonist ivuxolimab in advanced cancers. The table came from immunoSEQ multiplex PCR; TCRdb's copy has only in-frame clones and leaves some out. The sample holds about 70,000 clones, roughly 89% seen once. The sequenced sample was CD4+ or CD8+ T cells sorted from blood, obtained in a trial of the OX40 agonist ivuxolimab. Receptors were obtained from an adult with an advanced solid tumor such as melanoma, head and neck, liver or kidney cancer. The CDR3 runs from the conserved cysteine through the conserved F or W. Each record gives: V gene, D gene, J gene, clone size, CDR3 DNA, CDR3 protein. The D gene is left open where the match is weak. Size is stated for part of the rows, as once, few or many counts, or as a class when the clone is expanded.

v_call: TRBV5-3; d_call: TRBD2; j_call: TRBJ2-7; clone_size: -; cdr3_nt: TGTGCCAGCAGCTTGGGGGGGACCTACGAGCAGTACTTC; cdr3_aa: CASSLGGTYEQYF
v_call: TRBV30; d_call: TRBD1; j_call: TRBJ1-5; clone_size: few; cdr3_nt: TGTGCCTGGAGCACAGGGGATCAGCCCCAGCATTTT; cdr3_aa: CAWSTGDQPQHF
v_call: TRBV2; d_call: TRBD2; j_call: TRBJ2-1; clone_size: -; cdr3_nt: TGTGCCAGCATTGGGGAGGGAGTGGACAATGAGCAGTTCTTC; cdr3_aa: CASIGEGVDNEQFF
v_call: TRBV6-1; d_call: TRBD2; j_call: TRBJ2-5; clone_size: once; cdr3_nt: TGTGCCAGCAGGGCGACTAGCGGGAGCCCGGAGACCCAGTACTTC; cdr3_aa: CASRATSGSPETQYF
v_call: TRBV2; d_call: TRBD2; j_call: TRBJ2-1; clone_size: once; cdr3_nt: TGTGCCAGCAGGGAGGTAGCGGGAGGTTTTTACTACAATGAGCAGTTCTTC; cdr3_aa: CASREVAGGFYYNEQFF
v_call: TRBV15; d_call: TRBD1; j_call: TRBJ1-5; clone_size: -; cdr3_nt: TGTGCCACCAGCAGAGGACAGGGGGATAGCAATCAGCCCCAGCATTTT; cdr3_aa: CATSRGQGDSNQPQHF
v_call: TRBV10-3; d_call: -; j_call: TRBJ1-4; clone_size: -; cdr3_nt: TGTGCCATCAGTGACAATACTGGCGGTGCAACTAATGAAAAACTGTTTTTT; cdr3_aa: CAISDNTGGATNEKLFF
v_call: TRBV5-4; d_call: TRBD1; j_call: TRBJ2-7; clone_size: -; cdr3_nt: TGTGCCAGCAGCTGGGGACAGATCTACGAGCAGTACTTC; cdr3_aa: CASSWGQIYEQYF
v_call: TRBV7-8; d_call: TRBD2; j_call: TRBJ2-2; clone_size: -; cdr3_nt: TGTGCCAGCAGGCTAGCGGGACCGCCGAGGGAGCTGTTTTTT; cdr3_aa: CASRLAGPPRELFF
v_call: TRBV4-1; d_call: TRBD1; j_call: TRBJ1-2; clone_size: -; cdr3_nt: TGCGCCAGCAGCCAAGACTCCGGACAGGGCCAAACTCTCTATGGCTACACCTTC; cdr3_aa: CASSQDSGQGQTLYGYTF